These 6 T cell receptor beta chains were sequenced from one sample in a study of blood T cell repertoires in COVID-19. Clones were read by immunoSEQ multiplex PCR, and TCRdb kept only the in-frame ones, dropping some. The profile shows about 120,000 clones, 85% to 90% of them singletons. What was sequenced was peripheral blood. These TCRs come from a man in his sixties or seventies with active or convalescent COVID-19.

The chain has TRBV10-1 and TRBJ2-7; D remains unclear. Trimming pared 7 bases from V and 4 bases from J, leaving 23 bases between. This CDR3 is 16 amino acids long. The germline V gene has CDR1 WNHNN and CDR2 SYGVQD (reference sequence). The CDR3 loop is CASTPPAKKSPYEQYF. CDR3 DNA sequence: TGCGCCAGCACCCCTCCCGCCAAAAAAAGCCCATACGAGCAGTACTTC.

The chain is built from TRBV5-1 and TRBJ2-3; 10 nucleotides line up with TRBD1. J was trimmed by 0 bases and V by 0 bases; bases with no gene match: 7. This CDR3 region has 18 residues. Germline V CDR1 and CDR2: SGHRS, YFSETQ. As DNA, the CDR3 is TGCGCCAGCAGCTTGGGAGGGACAGGGGTGTCTAGCACAGATACGCAGTATTTT. It is translated as CASSLGGTGVSSTDTQYF.

The chain recombines TRBV6-6 with TRBJ1-5; D is ambiguous. V shed 6 bases and J shed 6 bases, with 18 bases lying between them. In germline, CDR1 is MNHNY, CDR2 SVGAGI (reference sequence). This CDR3 region has 15 residues. CDR3 residues: CASSGGVSFSQPQHF. The CDR3 DNA reads as TGTGCCAGCAGCGGAGGAGTCTCCTTCTCTCAGCCCCAGCATTTT.

This clone was picked up one time. The V gene is TRBV28, the J gene TRBJ1-1; TRBD1 is a possible D gene (6 bases). CDR1 and CDR2 (germline): MDHEN, SYDVKM. This CDR3 is 13 amino acids long. Trimming shortened V by 5 bases and J by 11 bases, and 18 bases separated the two germline ends. In DNA form, the CDR3 reads TGTGCCAGCAGTCCACGGGACACCCTGAGTGCTTTCTTT. It specifies CASSPRDTLSAFF.

The chain employs TRBV28 and TRBJ2-7, with 7 bases that match TRBD2. The CDR3 runs 14 residues. Germline values: CDR1 MDHEN, CDR2 SYDVKM. Trimming at V came to 7 bases and at J to 1 base, leaving 7 bases not matched to a gene. CDR3 DNA sequence: TGTGCCAGCATAGAGAGCGGGAAGTCCTACGAGCAGTACTTC. It yields the protein CASIESGKSYEQYF.

V usage is TRBV15 and J usage is TRBJ2-6; D gene uncertain. V lost 2 bases and J 4 bases, leaving 21 bases between the germline ends. Germline V CDR1 and CDR2: LNHNV, YYDKDF (reference sequence). The CDR3 length is 19 residues. The CDR3 coding sequence is TGTGCCACCAGCAGAAGTAAACGGGTAGAGCTCCCCGGGGCCAACGTCCTGACTTTC. Translated: CATSRSKRVELPGANVLTF.